This T cell receptor beta chain was recorded in a study of control samples from healthy donors and cancer patients. TCRdb keeps only in-frame clones here, not all; method: immunoSEQ multiplex PCR. The table records about 73,000 clones, 89% of them present only once. Germline assignment: CDR1 LGHDT and CDR2 YNNKEL (reference sequence). The CDR3 consists of 15 residues. Trimming cost V 0 bases and J 9 bases, with 17 bases left between them. The genes are TRBV3-1 (or the pseudogene TRBV3-2) and TRBJ1-2; no clear D. This clonotype was sampled from a man aged 55 to 69 with lung cancer. Material: PBMCs. CDR3 nucleotides: TGTGCCAGCAGCCAAGATCTCCTTCGGAGCTTAAGCTACACCTTC. Translation gives CASSQDLLRSLSYTF.